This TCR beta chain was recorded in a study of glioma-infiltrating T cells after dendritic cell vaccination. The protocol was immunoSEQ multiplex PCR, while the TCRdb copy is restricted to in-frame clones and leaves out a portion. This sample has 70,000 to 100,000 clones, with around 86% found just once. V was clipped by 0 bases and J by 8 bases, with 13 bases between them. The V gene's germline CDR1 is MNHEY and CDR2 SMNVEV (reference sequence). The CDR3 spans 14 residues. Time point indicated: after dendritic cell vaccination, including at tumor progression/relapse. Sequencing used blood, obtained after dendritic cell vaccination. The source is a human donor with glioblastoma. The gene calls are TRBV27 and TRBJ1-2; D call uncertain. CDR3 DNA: TGTGCCAGCAGTTTATCGGCAGGCCCTGGGGGCTACACCTTC. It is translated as CASSLSAGPGGYTF.